The 17 T cell receptor beta chains below were found in one sample sequenced in a study of blood T cell repertoires in COVID-19. The data were produced by immunoSEQ multiplex PCR, yet TCRdb's version contains in-frame clones alone and is incomplete. The table lists 130,000 to 150,000 clones, roughly four fifths of them singletons. Sequences were obtained from peripheral blood. Source of these receptors: a woman older than 75 in a cohort sampled during active or convalescent COVID-19.

The V gene is TRBV6-6, the J gene TRBJ1-1; D is perhaps TRBD1 (6 bases). The CDR3 consists of 14 residues. Trimming stripped 7 bases from V and 1 base from J, with 13 bases between. The germline gives CDR1 MNHNY, CDR2 SVGAGI (reference sequence). The CDR3 region has the DNA TGTGCCAGCAAACCACAGGGCGAGAACACTGAAGCTTTCTTT. Translating gives CASKPQGENTEAFF.

J is TRBJ1-2 and V is TRBV9, with D possibly TRBD1 on 6 matching bases. V lost 4 bases and J 8 bases, leaving 18 bases between the germline ends. The CDR3 sequence is 14 residues long. Germline V gene sequence: CDR1 SGDLS, CDR2 YYNGEE. The CDR3, as DNA: TGTGCCAGCAGCCGATACGGGGGGCAGGAAGGCTACACCTTC. Protein: CASSRYGGQEGYTF.

The chain uses TRBV9 and TRBJ1-4; TRBD1 matches at 9 bases. V gave up 0 bases and J gave up 1 base; unmatched junction bases: 10. There are 19 residues in the CDR3. CDR1 is SGDLS and CDR2 is YYNGEE in the germline V gene. The CDR3 nucleotides read TGTGCCAGCAGCGTAGGGGACAGGGATGGTCACCGAACTAATGAAAAACTGTTTTTT. Residues: CASSVGDRDGHRTNEKLFF.

This CDR3 reads CASSLFPGDYQETQYF. In nucleotides, the CDR3 is TGTGCCAGCAGCTTGTTCCCAGGGGATTATCAAGAGACCCAGTACTTC. The rearrangement links TRBV5-6 to TRBJ2-5, with a weak D call TRBD1 (6 bases). Germline CDR1 SGHDT, CDR2 YYEEEE. Trimming pared 1 base from V and 2 bases from J, leaving 15 bases between. The CDR3 is 16 amino acids.

This clone has only one observation. The chain has TRBV4-2 and TRBJ2-2; 11 bases are shared with TRBD2. This CDR3 is 18 amino acids long. Germline-derived CDR1 and CDR2 are LGHNA and YNFKEQ. Trimming took 2 bases from V and 5 from J; bases not matched to a gene: 10. As DNA, the CDR3 is TGTGCCAGCAGCCAACTTAGCGGGGGGGCCTTGGGAACCGGGGAGCTGTTTTTT. This codes for CASSQLSGGALGTGELFF.

The V and J genes are TRBV2 and TRBJ2-2; no reliable D call. The CDR3 contains 14 residues. Germline V lookup: CDR1 SNHLY, CDR2 FYNNEI. The V gene lost 6 bases and the J gene lost 0 bases, with 8 bases spanning the gap. DNA of the CDR3: TGTGCCAGCAGGTTATCGGCGAACACCGGGGAGCTGTTTTTT. This gives the protein CASRLSANTGELFF.

The chain links TRBV30 to TRBJ2-3; 7 nucleotides align to TRBD2. This CDR3 has 13 residues. V dropped 2 bases and J dropped 1; count of bases not matched to a gene: 0. Germline lookup yields CDR1 GTSNPN and CDR2 SVGIG (reference sequence). CDR3 sequence reads: CAWSRGGTDTQYF. CDR3 DNA: TGTGCCTGGAGTCGGGGGGGCACAGATACGCAGTATTTT.

The chain uses TRBV7-9 and TRBJ1-2; D is ambiguous. CDR3 length equals 13 residues. Trimming pared 4 bases from V and 6 bases from J, leaving 12 bases between. Germline CDR1 is SEHNR and CDR2 is FQNEAQ (reference sequence). CDR3 protein: CASSSVAADGYTF. As DNA, the CDR3 is TGTGCCAGCAGCTCCGTTGCGGCAGATGGCTACACCTTC.

In this sample, this clone turned up a few times. This sequence joins TRBV5-1 and TRBJ2-7; 8 nucleotides agree with TRBD1. This CDR3 has 17 amino acids. Looked up from germline, CDR1 is SGHRS and CDR2 is YFSETQ. With V trimmed by 7 bases and J by 4 bases, 19 bases remained unmatched. CDR3 in amino acids: CASVFGQGLEWSYEQYV. CDR3 coding DNA: TGCGCCAGCGTTTTCGGACAGGGTTTAGAATGGTCATACGAGCAGTACGTC.

The chain has TRBV5-1 and TRBJ2-3, with D hard to call. The germline V gene encodes CDR1 SGHRS and CDR2 YFSETQ. Trimming shortened V by 1 base and J by 0 bases, and 6 bases separated the two germline ends. The CDR3 sequence is 14 residues long. In DNA form, the CDR3 reads TGCGCCAGCAGCTTGATGCAGAGCACAGATACGCAGTATTTT. It yields the protein CASSLMQSTDTQYF.

The rearrangement links TRBV5-1 to TRBJ1-1; 7 bases match TRBD1. From germline, CDR1 is SGHRS and CDR2 YFSETQ. The CDR3 runs to 15 residues. V lost 2 bases and J lost 1; bases outside the gene matches: 5. The CDR3 DNA follows: TGCGCCAGCAGCTTTACAGGGGTGAGGAACACTGAAGCTTTCTTT. Protein: CASSFTGVRNTEAFF.

This clone has only one observation. This chain connects TRBV28 to TRBJ1-1; D possibly corresponds to TRBD1 (5 bases). This CDR3 has 14 residues. Germline CDR1 is MDHEN and CDR2 is SYDVKM. Trimming shortened V by 5 bases and J by 6 bases, and 16 bases separated the two germline ends. CDR3 sequence reads: CASSPYQGNPEAFF. In DNA form, the CDR3 reads TGTGCCAGCAGTCCCTATCAGGGTAACCCTGAAGCTTTCTTT.

This clone appeared a few times. The DNA for the CDR3 is TGTGCCAGCAGCTCCGTAGGTCGGGATGAAAAACTGTTTTTT. Translating gives CASSSVGRDEKLFF. J is TRBJ1-4 and V is TRBV5-6, with no clear D. This CDR3 has 14 residues. The germline V gene has CDR1 SGHDT and CDR2 YYEEEE. Trimming stripped 3 bases from V and 6 bases from J, with 12 bases between.

The genes are TRBV4-3 and TRBJ1-2, with 8 nucleotides matching TRBD1. Germline loops: CDR1 LGHNA, CDR2 YSLEER. The CDR3 is 15 amino acids. V shed 0 bases and J 4 bases; nucleotides not matched to a gene: 4. The CDR3, as DNA: TGCGCCAGCAGCCAAGATCTGACAGGGGCCTATGGCTACACCTTC. This gives the protein CASSQDLTGAYGYTF.

The chain carries TRBV28 and TRBJ2-3, with a weak D call TRBD1 (5 bases). V was trimmed by 5 bases and J by 2 bases, leaving 11 bases between them. The CDR3 extends over 14 amino acids. The germline V gene has CDR1 MDHEN and CDR2 SYDVKM. The CDR3 DNA follows: TGTGCCAGCAGTCCCCAGGGTCCCACAGATACGCAGTATTTT. The encoded protein is CASSPQGPTDTQYF.

This chain joins TRBV12-3 or TRBV12-4 and TRBJ1-2; D ambiguous. CDR3 size: 13 residues. Deletions cut 3 bases from V and 2 bases from J, with 7 bases between. CDR3 sequence: CASSFQNNYGYTF. The CDR3 DNA is TGTGCCAGCAGTTTTCAGAACAACTATGGCTACACCTTC.

This clone was counted once. CDR3 nucleotides: TGTGCCAGCAGTCCAGGGGGCGCGAATGAAAAACTGTTTTTT. Translation: CASSPGGANEKLFF. This chain links TRBV28 with TRBJ1-4; 8 bases are shared with TRBD1. After removal of 5 bases from V and 5 bases from J, the junction contained 4 bases not matched to a gene. This CDR3 is 14 amino acids long. The germline CDR1 and CDR2 sequences are MDHEN and SYDVKM.